Following are 12 T cell receptor beta chains from one sample sequenced in a study of T cell repertoires in cytomegalovirus infection. TCRdb itself ran the reads through MiXCR, one entry per CDR3 protein. The table includes some 170,000 distinct CDR3 sequences, approximately 18% detected once. Source material: CD8+ T cells from PBMCs. All receptors derive from a human donor in good health (CMV status not recorded). Some clones in this sample may be carry-over from other donors' samples.

This chain connects TRBV6-6 to TRBJ1-2; no definite D call. Deletions cut 5 bases from V and 0 bases from J, with 13 bases between. This CDR3 region has 15 residues. Germline V gene lookup returns CDR1 MNHNY and CDR2 SVGAGI (reference sequence). CDR3 residues: CASSPTGVANYGYTF. In DNA, the CDR3 is TGTGCCAGCAGTCCGACCGGGGTAGCTAACTATGGCTACACCTTC.

The chain couples TRBV7-2 to TRBJ1-1, with a possible D match to TRBD1 (5 bases). The CDR3 is 15 residues long. Looked up from germline, CDR1 is SGHTA and CDR2 is FQGNSA. The V end was cut by 5 bases, the J end by 5 bases, with 18 bases between. The CDR3 region has the DNA TGTGCCAGCAGCCAATCCCGAGGTGGGGGGACTGAAGCTTTCTTT. It codes for CASSQSRGGGTEAFF.

At least ten counts were recorded for this clonotype. J is TRBJ2-1 and V is TRBV7-8; unclear D gene. The length of the CDR3 is 12 residues. Germline V gives CDR1 SGHVS, CDR2 FQNEAQ. Deletions cut 2 bases from V and 7 bases from J, with 6 bases between. The CDR3 protein is CASSLYLNEQFF. In nucleotides, the CDR3 is TGTGCCAGCAGCTTATACCTGAATGAGCAGTTCTTC. The full variable domain, with the rest looked up from reference TRBV7-8 and TRBJ2-1, is GAGVSQSPRYKVAKRGQDVALRCDPISGHVSLFWYQQALGQGPEFLTYFQNEAQLDKSGLPSDRFFAERPEGSVSTLKIQRTQQEDSAVYLCASSLYLNEQFFGPGTRLTVL.

This clonotype was observed a few times. This sequence joins TRBV7-8 and TRBJ1-3, with unresolved D. V was cut by 2 bases and J by 0 bases, with 11 bases left in between. Germline V gene sequence: CDR1 SGHVS, CDR2 FQNEAQ. The length of the CDR3 is 16 residues. CDR3 nucleotides: TGTGCCAGCAGCTTATCGGCGGCGTTCTCTGGAAACACCATATATTTT. Amino acids: CASSLSAAFSGNTIYF. Full variable domain (rest looked up from reference TRBV7-8 and TRBJ1-3): GAGVSQSPRYKVAKRGQDVALRCDPISGHVSLFWYQQALGQGPEFLTYFQNEAQLDKSGLPSDRFFAERPEGSVSTLKIQRTQQEDSAVYLCASSLSAAFSGNTIYFGEGSWLTVV.

This clonotype has a count of ten or more. The V call is TRBV7-2, the J call TRBJ2-2, with 7 nucleotides matching TRBD1. Germline V gene lookup returns CDR1 SGHTA and CDR2 FQGNSA. V lost 1 base and J lost 7; bases outside the gene matches: 6. The CDR3 consists of 15 residues. CDR3 sequence reads: CASSLEGDSSGELFF. CDR3 nucleotide sequence: TGTGCCAGCAGCTTAGAGGGGGACAGCAGCGGGGAGCTGTTTTTT.

The chain couples TRBV7-9 to TRBJ1-6, with D uncertain. Germline CDR1 reads SEHNR; CDR2 reads FQNEAQ (reference sequence). The V and J ends lost 5 bases and 7 bases respectively, with 21 bases between them. This CDR3 region has 17 residues. CDR3: CASSASSGRENNSPLHF. CDR3 DNA sequence: TGTGCCAGCAGCGCGTCCTCCGGACGAGAAAACAATTCACCCCTCCACTTT. The variable domain in full, completed from reference TRBV7-9 and TRBJ1-6, reads DTGVSQNPRHKITKRGQNVTFRCDPISEHNRLYWYRQTLGQGPEFLTYFQNEAQLEKSRLLSDRFSAERPKGSFSTLEIQRTEQGDSAMYLCASSASSGRENNSPLHFGNGTRLTVT.

This chain uses TRBV12-3 or TRBV12-4 with TRBJ2-7; 8 nucleotides line up with TRBD1. This CDR3 contains 15 residues. V shed 3 bases and J 3 bases; nucleotides not matched to a gene: 7. CDR3 region: CASSFPGTGVYEQYF. The CDR3 nucleotides are TGTGCCAGCAGTTTTCCCGGGACAGGAGTCTACGAGCAGTACTTC.

V and J are TRBV20-1 and TRBJ1-3; a weak D match, TRBD1 (6 bases). Germline values: CDR1 DFQATT, CDR2 SNEGSKA (reference sequence). The V end lost 2 bases, the J end lost 0 bases, and 11 bases lay between the germline ends. The CDR3 consists of 15 residues. Here the CDR3 reads CSARLGASSGNTIYF. The CDR3 DNA is TGCAGTGCTAGACTGGGGGCTTCCTCTGGAAACACCATATATTTT.

This clonotype was counted only a few times. The rearrangement links TRBV7-9 to TRBJ1-4, with TRBD1 as a possible D gene (6 bases). The CDR3 spans 16 residues. CDR1 is SEHNR and CDR2 is FQNEAQ in the germline V gene (reference sequence). V dropped 5 bases and J dropped 4 bases, with 17 bases sitting between them. CDR3 residues: CASSDRSDSINEKLFF. CDR3 bases: TGTGCCAGCAGCGACCGGTCGGACAGCATTAATGAAAAACTGTTTTTT.

The CDR3 is CASSSRRRGRQGWGNTEAFF. The CDR3 coding sequence is TGTGCCAGCAGCTCAAGACGGCGTGGACGCCAAGGGTGGGGTAACACTGAAGCTTTCTTT. This chain uses TRBV7-2 with TRBJ1-1; the D is unclear. The CDR3 spans 20 residues. The germline V and J ends were trimmed by 4 bases and 2 bases, with 29 bases remaining between them. Per germline, CDR1 SGHTA and CDR2 FQGNSA.

This chain uses TRBV7-9 with TRBJ2-7; 11 bases align to TRBD2. The length of the CDR3 is 15 residues. With 8 bases clipped from V and 4 bases from J, the junction kept 10 bases outside the gene matches. The germline V gene has CDR1 SEHNR and CDR2 FQNEAQ (reference sequence). The CDR3 DNA reads TGTGCCAGCGGTTCGACTAGCGGGGTCACATACGAGCAGTACTTC. Encoded protein: CASGSTSGVTYEQYF. Together with reference TRBV7-9 and TRBJ2-7, the CDR3 gives the full variable domain: DTGVSQNPRHKITKRGQNVTFRCDPISEHNRLYWYRQTLGQGPEFLTYFQNEAQLEKSRLLSDRFSAERPKGSFSTLEIQRTEQGDSAMYLCASGSTSGVTYEQYFGPGTRLTVT.

The J gene is TRBJ1-3, the V gene TRBV7-8; D not certain. The CDR3 consists of 15 residues. From germline, CDR1 is SGHVS and CDR2 FQNEAQ. The germline V and J ends were trimmed by 0 bases and 0 bases, with 6 bases remaining between them. CDR3 region: CASSLATSSGNTIYF. DNA of the CDR3: TGTGCCAGCAGCTTAGCTACGAGCTCTGGAAACACCATATATTTT.